Listed below are T cell receptor beta chains from one sample, sequenced in a study of T-cell reconstitution after alpha-beta-depleted transplantation in children. One entry per CDR3 protein, called by TCRdb with MiXCR from the PCR reads. The sample has roughly 500,000 distinct CDR3 sequences; 9.5% to 15% are singletons. This sample comprised PBMCs from the stem cell graft donor, obtained from the stem cell graft. Source of these receptors: a human donor who donated a stem cell graft to a child with combined immunodeficiency. The conserved cysteine and the conserved F or W are not part of the CDR3 here.

J,V,CDR3
TRBJ2-3,TRBV11-3,ASSGGLAYNTQY
TRBJ2-7,TRBV20-1,SIIAGTTYEQY
TRBJ2-5,TRBV5-1,ASSLTVRRETQY
TRBJ2-7,TRBV18,ASSREGLSYEQY
TRBJ2-5,TRBV12-3/TRBV12-4,ASTSAGEGTQY
TRBJ2-7,TRBV7-2,ASSLTGGSYEQY
TRBJ2-7,TRBV20-1,SARNRVNYEQY
TRBJ2-7,TRBV18,ASCNQTGDTYEQY
TRBJ1-2,TRBV30,AWSPTGNYGYT
TRBJ2-7,TRBV13,ASSPRGSDGEQY
TRBJ2-1,TRBV5-1,ASSLAPGAVRNEQF
TRBJ2-5,TRBV24-1,ATSPGAGRETQY
TRBJ2-3,TRBV5-1,ASRVQPSTDTQY
TRBJ2-3,TRBV19,ASSADNTDTQY
TRBJ2-2,TRBV4-3,ASSQEVGLEGGELF
TRBJ2-1,TRBV29-1,SVEDRRGGPGEQF
TRBJ1-1,TRBV10-3,AISVVGAEAF
TRBJ2-2,TRBV11-2,ASSLVVTGNTGELF
TRBJ1-5,TRBV6-2/TRBV6-3,ASRLDSNQPQH
TRBJ2-7,TRBV12-3/TRBV12-4,ASSLPGGRLYEQY
TRBJ2-1,TRBV4-3,ASSQDWDVWGNEQF
TRBJ2-7,TRBV20-1,SVGDSYLSYEQY
TRBJ2-3,TRBV7-9,ASSLAGSKDTQY
TRBJ2-3,TRBV30,AWSDRTTQY
TRBJ2-7,TRBV12-5,ASGFQTSGSTYEQY
TRBJ1-3,TRBV6-1,ASSPLKGSGNTIY
TRBJ1-1,TRBV25-1,ASSSRGEAEAF
TRBJ2-3,TRBV7-2,ASSLSAGEQDTQY
TRBJ2-1,TRBV29-1,SVELLSGRTEQF
TRBJ2-7,TRBV6-2/TRBV6-3,ASSGWTGREQY
TRBJ2-1,TRBV7-6,ASSLGLAGGDSYNEQF
TRBJ2-7,TRBV7-2,ASSLVSGTSSYEQY
TRBJ2-7,TRBV6-5,ASSYSAGDYEQY
TRBJ2-1,TRBV7-9,ASSNSGTPYNEQF
TRBJ2-7,TRBV11-2,ASSPPGLAGELYEQY
TRBJ2-1,TRBV10-3,AISPGLARGGNEQF
TRBJ2-3,TRBV4-3,ASSQDRDRGSDTQY
TRBJ2-1,TRBV18,ASSPQARGGAYNEQF
TRBJ2-4,TRBV27,ASSLVQGYIQY
TRBJ2-7,TRBV12-3/TRBV12-4,ASSPRWMLEVDYEQY
TRBJ2-5,TRBV5-6,ASSLTGLLLETQY
TRBJ2-5,TRBV4-3,ASSQVAAGAETQY
TRBJ2-2,TRBV6-2/TRBV6-3,ASSYLPGGGAAGELF
TRBJ2-7,TRBV18,ASSPRTDTFSYEQY
TRBJ2-1,TRBV7-9,ASSDLPEGASPNEQF
TRBJ2-7,TRBV9,ASSVGGTGDYEQY
TRBJ2-1,TRBV12-3/TRBV12-4,ASSGSSYNEQF
TRBJ2-1,TRBV9,ASSVGHEQF
TRBJ2-3,TRBV4-3,ASSQGLGGEGTQY
TRBJ2-2,TRBV2,ASASGKGGELF
TRBJ1-2,TRBV7-9,ASSLGSGTARNYGYT
TRBJ2-4,TRBV7-8,ASSPYPGLAGLENIQY
TRBJ2-3,TRBV11-1,ASSWDYTDTQY
TRBJ2-3,TRBV15,ATSSGRLEVDTQY
TRBJ2-1,TRBV30,AWSASVPFSYNEQF
TRBJ2-1,TRBV5-1,ASSYTSGRNNEQF
TRBJ2-1,TRBV9,ASSVVDLPKGGNEQF
TRBJ2-3,TRBV12-3/TRBV12-4,ASSPTSWVNTDTQY
TRBJ2-5,TRBV27,ASSAGGIWETQY
TRBJ2-7,TRBV6-5,ASSYEGQGTEQY